This TCR beta chain stems from a study of human T cells and chemical hapten exposure. V shed 7 bases and J shed 10 bases, with 17 bases lying between them. Germline lookup yields CDR1 MNHNS and CDR2 SASEGT. The CDR3 has 14 residues. Described time point: patch test 2, 6 weeks after DPC sensitization. Specified treatment: therapeutic diphenylcyclopropenone sensitization with weekly scalp DPC. The library tagged individual cDNA molecules with unique molecular identifiers. TCRdb analysed the RACE reads with MiXCR anew, one entry per CDR3 protein. This sample has around 82,000 distinct CDR3 sequences, with about 6.6% found just once. This clonotype was detected only a few times.

This sample comprised whole blood, obtained in connection with sensitization to the hapten diphenylcyclopropenone (DPC). The V call is TRBV6-1, the J call TRBJ1-6; tentative D call: TRBD1 (5 bases). The receptor's source is a woman aged 30 to 39 with alopecia areata. Some clones in this sample may be carry-over from other donors' samples. CDR3 sequence: CASTSRPGKSPLHF. In DNA form, the CDR3 reads TGTGCCAGCACTAGTAGGCCAGGGAAATCACCCCTCCACTTT.